Presented here are 20 T cell receptor beta chains from one specimen sequenced in a study of T cells after yellow fever vaccination. Each CDR3 protein gets one entry after TCRdb re-called the 5' RACE reads with MiXCR. The sample includes just under 600,000 distinct CDR3 sequences, around an eighth of them seen just once. This specimen was PBMCs, taken on the day of the yellow fever booster vaccination. The receptors come from a man between 25 and 39 years old who received the YFV17D yellow fever vaccine.

The genes are TRBV10-3 and TRBJ2-3; 11 nucleotides align to TRBD2. This CDR3 spans 19 amino acids. V lost 2 bases, J lost 0 bases, and 10 bases stayed unmatched. Looked up from germline, CDR1 is ENHRY and CDR2 is SYGVKD. CDR3 coding DNA: TGTGCCATCAGTGAGGACGGGACTAGCGGATATCCTAGCACAGATACGCAGTATTTT. As protein: CAISEDGTSGYPSTDTQYF.

The V gene is TRBV29-1, the J gene TRBJ2-2; the D gene is possibly TRBD2 (5 bases). The germline V gene has CDR1 SQVTM and CDR2 ANQGSEA. V lost 3 bases, J lost 2 bases, and 13 bases lay in between. The CDR3 has 15 amino acids. CDR3 nucleotides: TGCAGCGTTGACCGCAAGGAGGATAACACCGGGGAGCTGTTTTTT. Translating it yields CSVDRKEDNTGELFF.

This clonotype has a count of ten or more. The chain links TRBV7-2 to TRBJ2-1; D gene ambiguous. Per the germline V gene, CDR1 is SGHTA and CDR2 is FQGNSA. The CDR3 has 13 amino acids. V shed 1 base and J shed 6 bases, with 7 bases lying between them. CDR3: CASSLGGPNEQFF. The CDR3 DNA reads as TGTGCCAGCAGCTTAGGAGGACCCAATGAGCAGTTCTTC. Based on the CDR3 plus reference TRBV7-2 and TRBJ2-1, the full variable domain is GAGVSQSPSNKVTEKGKDVELRCDPISGHTALYWYRQSLGQGLEFLIYFQGNSAPDKSGLPSDRFSAERTGGSVSTLTIQRTQQEDSAVYLCASSLGGPNEQFFGPGTRLTVL.

This clonotype was counted a few times. The V gene is TRBV6-1, the J gene TRBJ1-5; TRBD1 aligns across 7 bases. Germline CDR1 reads MNHNS; CDR2 reads SASEGT. This CDR3 is 13 amino acids long. Losses at the gene ends were 9 bases for V and 5 bases for J; bases not matched to a gene: 7. The DNA for the CDR3 is TGTGCCAGTCGCGTAGACAGGGATCAGCCCCAGCATTTT. Translation gives CASRVDRDQPQHF.

This clonotype was found many times. This sequence joins TRBV7-2 and TRBJ2-1; TRBD1 matches at 9 bases. The CDR3 totals 16 residues. Germline trimming cut 3 bases from V and 4 bases from J; bases unmatched to any gene: 7. Germline V CDR1 and CDR2: SGHTA, FQGNSA. The CDR3 is CASSFAAGTGYNEQFF. CDR3 in DNA: TGTGCCAGCAGCTTTGCCGCCGGGACAGGGTACAATGAGCAGTTCTTC.

This clonotype was seen at least ten times. J is TRBJ1-5 and V is TRBV10-3; D is ambiguous. This CDR3 has 13 amino acids. Germline V gene data show CDR1 as ENHRY and CDR2 as SYGVKD. V lost 4 bases and J 5 bases, leaving 9 bases between the germline ends. CDR3 nucleotide sequence: TGTGCCATCAGTGCGGAGCCGCATCAGCCCCAGCATTTT. This gives the protein CAISAEPHQPQHF.

The sample holds a few counts of this clonotype. This sequence joins TRBV20-1 and TRBJ1-2; a possible D gene is TRBD1 (5 bases). Germline V lookup: CDR1 DFQATT, CDR2 SNEGSKA (reference sequence). The ends were cut back, 6 bases at V and 4 bases at J, with 15 bases in the middle. This CDR3 comprises 13 residues. The chain's CDR3 is CSATTRAGYGYTF. CDR3 DNA sequence: TGCAGTGCAACGACCAGGGCAGGCTATGGCTACACCTTC.

This clonotype was detected only a few times. The V and J genes are TRBV7-2 and TRBJ2-2; D remains ambiguous. V shed 5 bases and J shed 6 bases, with 13 bases lying between them. Looked up from germline, CDR1 is SGHTA and CDR2 is FQGNSA. The CDR3 spans 14 residues. The CDR3 sequence is CASSPITVSGELFF. The CDR3 DNA sequence: TGTGCCAGCAGCCCAATAACAGTGTCCGGGGAGCTGTTTTTT.

This clonotype was seen more than once but under ten times. V and J are TRBV6-4 and TRBJ2-3, with D perhaps TRBD2 (7 bases). Trimming removed 2 bases from V and 1 base from J, with 10 bases in between. The CDR3 totals 15 residues. Germline CDR1 is MRHNA and CDR2 is SNTAGT. CDR3 in amino acids: CASSDDGGRTDTQYF. As DNA, the CDR3 is TGTGCCAGCAGTGACGACGGGGGGCGCACAGATACGCAGTATTTT.

This clonotype was seen only a few times. The chain couples TRBV30 to TRBJ2-7, with TRBD1 identical over 9 bases. From germline, CDR1 is GTSNPN and CDR2 SVGIG (reference sequence). CDR3 size: 14 residues. V was clipped by 1 base and J by 3 bases; unmatched bases: 4. The DNA of the CDR3 is TGTGCCTGGAGTGGGGGGACAGGGATCTACGAGCAGTACTTC. This encodes CAWSGGTGIYEQYF.

The rearrangement joins TRBV30 to TRBJ1-1; D remains unclear. V was pared by 2 bases and J by 8 bases, with 15 bases between. Germline lookup yields CDR1 GTSNPN and CDR2 SVGIG (reference sequence). The CDR3 totals 13 residues. CDR3 in DNA: TGTGCCTGGAGTCCTGGCCGCTCGGGAGAAGCTTTCTTT. This codes for CAWSPGRSGEAFF.

The chain couples TRBV29-1 to TRBJ2-7; possibly TRBD1 for D (5 bases). Germline V lookup: CDR1 SQVTM, CDR2 ANQGSEA. The CDR3 length is 12 residues. With 5 bases removed from V and 6 bases from J, the gap between germline ends came to 14 bases. The DNA for the CDR3 is TGCAGCGTTAGACCAGGGTCCGGCGAGCAGTACTTC. Its protein product is CSVRPGSGEQYF.

V gene TRBV27 combines with J gene TRBJ2-7, with D maybe TRBD2 (6 bases). Trimming removed 9 bases from V and 4 bases from J, with 25 bases in between. CDR3 size: 16 residues. Looked up from germline, CDR1 is MNHEY and CDR2 is SMNVEV (reference sequence). The CDR3 DNA sequence: TGTGCCAGGCCCCCCGCAACTCCGGGACTGGAATACGAGCAGTACTTC. Protein: CARPPATPGLEYEQYF.

In this sample, this clonotype turned up a few times. The chain is built from TRBV9 and TRBJ1-4, with D unresolved. The CDR3 covers 15 residues. Trimming cost V 3 bases and J 0 bases, with 9 bases left between them. Germline values: CDR1 SGDLS, CDR2 YYNGEE. The DNA for the CDR3 is TGTGCCAGCAGCGCTGGGATTGCAACTAATGAAAAACTGTTTTTT. Protein sequence: CASSAGIATNEKLFF. Based on the CDR3 plus reference TRBV9 and TRBJ1-4, the full variable domain is DSGVTQTPKHLITATGQRVTLRCSPRSGDLSVYWYQQSLDQGLQFLIQYYNGEERAKGNILERFSAQQFPDLHSELNLSSLELGDSALYFCASSAGIATNEKLFFGSGTQLSVL.

The chain links TRBV28 to TRBJ2-5, with a tentative D call TRBD1 (5 bases). Germline V gives CDR1 MDHEN, CDR2 SYDVKM. Trimming cost V 3 bases and J 4 bases, with 12 bases left between them. The length of the CDR3 is 14 residues. The CDR3 loop reads CASSFYRSGETQYF. The CDR3 region has the DNA TGTGCCAGCAGTTTCTACAGGAGTGGAGAGACCCAGTACTTC.

The chain uses TRBV7-2 and TRBJ2-1; the D is unclear. V dropped 4 bases and J dropped 1 base, with 17 bases sitting between them. The CDR3 runs to 17 residues. CDR1 is SGHTA, CDR2 FQGNSA, per germline. CDR3 protein: CASSSPLSGLSYNEQFF. Here the CDR3 DNA reads TGTGCCAGCAGCTCACCCTTGTCGGGCCTATCCTACAATGAGCAGTTCTTC.

This chain's CDR3 is CASSFGLGGNEQFF. The DNA for the CDR3 is TGTGCCAGCAGCTTTGGTCTCGGTGGCAATGAGCAGTTCTTC. The chain employs TRBV7-9 and TRBJ2-1, with D uncertain. V lost 3 bases and J lost 6, with 12 bases in between. The CDR3 has 14 residues. The V gene's germline CDR1 is SEHNR and CDR2 FQNEAQ (reference sequence).

This clonotype appeared a few times. The V gene is TRBV7-2, the J gene TRBJ2-7; 7 nucleotides align to TRBD2. V trimming: 1 base; J trimming: 1 base; junction bases outside the gene matches: 10. This CDR3 comprises 17 residues. The germline V gene encodes CDR1 SGHTA and CDR2 FQGNSA. DNA of the CDR3: TGTGCCAGCAGCTTAGGGGCGGGAGCTCGAAGGTCCTACGAGCAGTACTTC. Encoded protein: CASSLGAGARRSYEQYF.

V usage is TRBV7-2 and J usage is TRBJ2-1; D call uncertain. Germline V gene lookup returns CDR1 SGHTA and CDR2 FQGNSA. V was clipped by 5 bases and J by 6 bases, with 11 bases between them. This CDR3 spans 13 amino acids. CDR3 in amino acids: CASSPGLLNEQFF. CDR3 nucleotides: TGTGCCAGCAGCCCCGGGCTTCTCAATGAGCAGTTCTTC. Using reference TRBV7-2 and TRBJ2-1 for the parts outside the CDR3, the full variable domain is GAGVSQSPSNKVTEKGKDVELRCDPISGHTALYWYRQSLGQGLEFLIYFQGNSAPDKSGLPSDRFSAERTGGSVSTLTIQRTQQEDSAVYLCASSPGLLNEQFFGPGTRLTVL.

V gene TRBV28 combines with J gene TRBJ1-6; D is undetermined. V dropped 4 bases and J dropped 0 bases, with 13 bases sitting between them. CDR1 MDHEN and CDR2 SYDVKM come from the germline V gene. The length of the CDR3 is 17 residues. The CDR3 DNA reads as TGTGCCAGCAGTTCCCAGACCGAGAGCTCCTATAATTCACCCCTCCACTTT. It encodes CASSSQTESSYNSPLHF. The variable domain in full, with the rest retrieved from reference TRBV28 and TRBJ1-6, is DVKVTQSSRYLVKRTGEKVFLECVQDMDHENMFWYRQDPGLGLRLIYFSYDVKMKEKGDIPEGYSVSREKKERFSLILESASTNQTSMYLCASSSQTESSYNSPLHFGNGTRLTVT.